This T cell receptor (beta chain) originates from a study of regulatory T cells in long-lasting Graves disease. In the study overall: Duration of antithyroid drug therapy among newly diagnosed Graves' patients was under 3 months. Study results and limitations: Sample size was small, which may have lowered accuracy. Lower TCR diversity was seen in persistent Graves' patients than in newly diagnosed ones. Whereas new patients shared 950 to 1,000 public clonotypes, persistent patients shared more, at under 3,500.

Regarding time point: newly diagnosed GD, antithyroid drugs for less than 3 months. With RNA extracted from PBMCs as input, the TCR library was made. On this clonotype itself: Its specificity is unknown.

In building TCR beta libraries, iRepertoire HTBI primers were used together with Arm-PCR of CDR3 regions. One entry per CDR3 protein, called by TCRdb with MiXCR from the multiplex PCR reads. The sample yields some 250,000 distinct CDR3 sequences, approximately 16% seen once. The germline V gene has CDR1 MNHNS and CDR2 SASEGT. Between the trimmed V and J ends, which lost 5 bases and 5 bases, there was a span of 13 bases. CDR3 length: 13 residues. This sample comprised peripheral blood mononuclear cells (PBMCs), obtained at new diagnosis, from a patient treated with antithyroid drugs. This clonotype originated in a female donor with Graves disease. The rearrangement joins TRBV6-1 to TRBJ2-7; D is unclear. In DNA, the CDR3 is TGTGCCAGCAGTCTGGTGGGTACCCACGAGCAGTACTTC. Translation: CASSLVGTHEQYF.